Here is one T cell receptor (beta chain) with its context. Antigen specificity is unknown. This entry is derived from a study of shared clonotypes between healthy human individuals. Sequenced by immunoSEQ multiplex PCR; TCRdb stores in-frame clones only, minus some. This table holds 470,000 or so clones, more than 75% found once. Notes on the study in general: Clonotype sharing across donors was expected to vary with sequencing depth.

The CDR3 consists of 14 residues. V lost 4 bases, J lost 2 bases, and 4 bases stayed unmatched. The germline gives CDR1 MNHEY, CDR2 SMNVEV (reference sequence). The sequence was collected from a woman between 35 and 50 years old in good health. Some clones in this sample may be carry-over from other donors' samples. The chain is built from TRBV27 and TRBJ2-7; 8 positions match TRBD1. Sequencing was carried out using PBMCs. CDR3 loop: CASSSRTGPYEQYF. The DNA for the CDR3 is TGTGCCAGCAGTTCCCGGACAGGGCCCTACGAGCAGTACTTC.